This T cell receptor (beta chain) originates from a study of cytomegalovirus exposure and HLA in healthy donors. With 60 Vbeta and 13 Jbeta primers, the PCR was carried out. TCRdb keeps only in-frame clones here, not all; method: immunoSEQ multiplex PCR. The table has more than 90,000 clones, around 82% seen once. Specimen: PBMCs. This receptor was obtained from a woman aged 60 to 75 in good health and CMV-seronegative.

The CDR3 region has the DNA TGTGCCAGCAGCGCAAGACCGGGACTAGCGGTATACCAAGAGACCCAGTACTTC. It yields the protein CASSARPGLAVYQETQYF. The chain carries TRBV7-2 and TRBJ2-5; 11 nucleotides align to TRBD2. The V gene end was trimmed by 5 bases and the J gene end by 0 bases; junction bases not matched to a gene: 11. Per the germline V gene, CDR1 is SGHTA and CDR2 is FQGNSA. The CDR3 is 18 residues long. Together with reference TRBV7-2 and TRBJ2-5, the CDR3 gives the full variable domain: GAGVSQSPSNKVTEKGKDVELRCDPISGHTALYWYRQSLGQGLEFLIYFQGNSAPDKSGLPSDRFSAERTGGSVSTLTIQRTQQEDSAVYLCASSARPGLAVYQETQYFGPGTRLLVL.